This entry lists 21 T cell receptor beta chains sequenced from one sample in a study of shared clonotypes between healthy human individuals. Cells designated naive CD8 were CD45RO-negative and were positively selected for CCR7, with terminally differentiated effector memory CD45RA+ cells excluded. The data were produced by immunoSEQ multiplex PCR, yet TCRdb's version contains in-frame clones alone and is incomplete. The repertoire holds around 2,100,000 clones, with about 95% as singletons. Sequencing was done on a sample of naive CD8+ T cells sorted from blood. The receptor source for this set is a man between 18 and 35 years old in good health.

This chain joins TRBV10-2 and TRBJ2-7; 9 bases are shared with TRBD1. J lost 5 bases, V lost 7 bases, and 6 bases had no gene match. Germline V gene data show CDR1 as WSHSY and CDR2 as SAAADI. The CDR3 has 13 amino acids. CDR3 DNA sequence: TGCGCCAGCACCGGGACAGGGATCCACGAGCAGTACTTC. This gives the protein CASTGTGIHEQYF.

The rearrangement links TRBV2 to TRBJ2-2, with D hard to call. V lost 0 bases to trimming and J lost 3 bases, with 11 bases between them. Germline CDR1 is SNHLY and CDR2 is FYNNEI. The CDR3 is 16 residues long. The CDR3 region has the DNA TGTGCCAGCAGTGAAGCGATGGATTTTGACACCGGGGAGCTGTTTTTT. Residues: CASSEAMDFDTGELFF.

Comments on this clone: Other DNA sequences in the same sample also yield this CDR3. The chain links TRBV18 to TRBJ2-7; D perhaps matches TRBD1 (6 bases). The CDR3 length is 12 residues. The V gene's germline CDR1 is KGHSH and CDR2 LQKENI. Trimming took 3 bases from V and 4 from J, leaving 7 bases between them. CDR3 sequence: CASSPTGYEQYF. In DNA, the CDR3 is TGTGCCAGCTCACCTACAGGGTACGAGCAGTACTTC.

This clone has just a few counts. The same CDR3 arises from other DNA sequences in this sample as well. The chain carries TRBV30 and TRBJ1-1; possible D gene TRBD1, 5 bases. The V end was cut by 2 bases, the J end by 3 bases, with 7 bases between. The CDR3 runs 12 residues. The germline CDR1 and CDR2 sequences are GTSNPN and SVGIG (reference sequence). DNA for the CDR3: TGTGCCTGGAGTTCGGGGGACACTGAAGCTTTCTTT. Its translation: CAWSSGDTEAFF.

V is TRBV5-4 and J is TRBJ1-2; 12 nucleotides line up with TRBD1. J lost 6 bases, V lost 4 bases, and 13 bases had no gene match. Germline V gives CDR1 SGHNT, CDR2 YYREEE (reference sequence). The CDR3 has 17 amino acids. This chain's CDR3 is CASSDGTGGVYIHGYTF. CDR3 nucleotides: TGTGCCAGCAGCGACGGGACAGGGGGCGTATATATTCATGGCTACACCTTC. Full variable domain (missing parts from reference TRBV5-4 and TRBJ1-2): ETGVTQSPTHLIKTRGQQVTLRCSSQSGHNTVSWYQQALGQGPQFIFQYYREEENGRGNFPPRFSGLQFPNYSSELNVNALELDDSALYLCASSDGTGGVYIHGYTFGSGTRLTVV.

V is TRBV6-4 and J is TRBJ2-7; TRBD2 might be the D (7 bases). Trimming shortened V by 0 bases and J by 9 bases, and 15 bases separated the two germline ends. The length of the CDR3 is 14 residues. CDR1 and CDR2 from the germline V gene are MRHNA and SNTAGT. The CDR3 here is CASSDSNSGEGQYF. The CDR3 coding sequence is TGTGCCAGCAGTGACTCAAACTCAGGGGAGGGGCAGTACTTC.

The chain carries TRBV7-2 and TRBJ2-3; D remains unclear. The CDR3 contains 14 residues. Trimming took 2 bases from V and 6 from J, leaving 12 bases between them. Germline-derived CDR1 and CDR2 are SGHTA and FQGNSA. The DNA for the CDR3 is TGTGCCAGCAGCTTATTAATTTGGGCGGATACGCAGTATTTT. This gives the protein CASSLLIWADTQYF.

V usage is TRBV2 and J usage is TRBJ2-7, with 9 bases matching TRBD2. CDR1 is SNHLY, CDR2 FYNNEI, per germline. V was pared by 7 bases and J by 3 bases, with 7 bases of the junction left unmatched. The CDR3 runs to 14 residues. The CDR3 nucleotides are TGTGCCAGCAAAGAAGCGGGAGGAAACTACGAGCAGTACTTC. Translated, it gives CASKEAGGNYEQYF.

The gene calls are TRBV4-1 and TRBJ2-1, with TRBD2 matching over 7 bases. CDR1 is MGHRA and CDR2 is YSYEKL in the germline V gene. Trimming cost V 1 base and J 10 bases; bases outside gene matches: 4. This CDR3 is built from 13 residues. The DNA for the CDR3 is TGCGCCAGCAGCCAAGCACTAGCGTCGGAGCAGTTCTTC. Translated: CASSQALASEQFF.

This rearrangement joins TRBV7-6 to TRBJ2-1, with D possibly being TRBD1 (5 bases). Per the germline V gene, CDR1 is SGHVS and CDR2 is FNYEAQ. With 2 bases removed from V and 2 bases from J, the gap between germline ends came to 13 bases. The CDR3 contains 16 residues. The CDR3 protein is CASSLLVQATYNEQFF. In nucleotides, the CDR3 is TGTGCCAGCAGCTTATTGGTACAGGCGACCTACAATGAGCAGTTCTTC.

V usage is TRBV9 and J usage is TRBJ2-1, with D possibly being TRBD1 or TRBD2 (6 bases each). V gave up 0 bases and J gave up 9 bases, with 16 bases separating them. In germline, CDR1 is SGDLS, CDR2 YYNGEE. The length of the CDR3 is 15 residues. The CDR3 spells CASSVVWGAESEQFF. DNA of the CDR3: TGTGCCAGCAGCGTAGTGTGGGGGGCGGAGAGTGAGCAGTTCTTC.

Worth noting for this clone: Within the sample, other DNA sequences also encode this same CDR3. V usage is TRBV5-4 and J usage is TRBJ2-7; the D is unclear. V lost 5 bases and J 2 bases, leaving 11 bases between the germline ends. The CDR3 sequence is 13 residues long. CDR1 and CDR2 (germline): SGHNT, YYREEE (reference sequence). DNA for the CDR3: TGTGCCAGCAGTTTAAGTGAAACCTACGAGCAGTACTTC. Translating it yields CASSLSETYEQYF.

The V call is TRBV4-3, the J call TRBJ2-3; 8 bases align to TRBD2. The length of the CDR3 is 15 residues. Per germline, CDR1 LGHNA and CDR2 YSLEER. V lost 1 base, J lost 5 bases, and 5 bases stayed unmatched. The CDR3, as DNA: TGCGCCAGCAGCCAAGGTCCCGGGACTAGAGATACGCAGTATTTT. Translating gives CASSQGPGTRDTQYF.

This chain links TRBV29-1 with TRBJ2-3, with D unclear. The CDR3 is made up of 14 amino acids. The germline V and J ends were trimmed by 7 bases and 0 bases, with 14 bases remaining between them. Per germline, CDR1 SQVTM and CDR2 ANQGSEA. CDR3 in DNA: TGCAGCGCCTCGGACGGCTCTAGCACAGATACGCAGTATTTT. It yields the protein CSASDGSSTDTQYF.

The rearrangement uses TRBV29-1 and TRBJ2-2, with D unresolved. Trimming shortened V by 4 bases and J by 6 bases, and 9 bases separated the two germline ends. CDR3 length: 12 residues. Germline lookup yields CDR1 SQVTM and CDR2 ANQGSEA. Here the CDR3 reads CSVVLGSGELFF. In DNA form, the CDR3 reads TGCAGCGTTGTACTGGGTTCCGGGGAGCTGTTTTTT.

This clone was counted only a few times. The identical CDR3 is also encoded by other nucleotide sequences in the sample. CDR3 DNA sequence: TGTGCCAGCAGCTTAGGAGGGGTAGAAGCTTTCTTT. Protein: CASSLGGVEAFF. The chain joins TRBV7-9 to TRBJ1-1, with a possible D match to TRBD1 (5 bases). V lost 1 base to trimming and J lost 8 bases, with 8 bases between them. The CDR3 loop spans 12 amino acids. Germline CDR1 and CDR2: SEHNR and FQNEAQ (reference sequence).

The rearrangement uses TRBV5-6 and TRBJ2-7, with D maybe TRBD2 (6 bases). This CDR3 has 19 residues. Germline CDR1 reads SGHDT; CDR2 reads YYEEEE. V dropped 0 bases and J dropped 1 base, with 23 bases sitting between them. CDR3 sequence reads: CASSLGSDLRREDSYEQYF. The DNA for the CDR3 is TGTGCCAGCAGCTTGGGTTCTGATCTGCGCAGGGAGGATTCCTACGAGCAGTACTTC.

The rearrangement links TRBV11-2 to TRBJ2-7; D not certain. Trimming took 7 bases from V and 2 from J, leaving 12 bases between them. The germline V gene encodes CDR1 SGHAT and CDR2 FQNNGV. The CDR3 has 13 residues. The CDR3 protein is CASTYWATYEQYF. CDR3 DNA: TGTGCCAGCACCTACTGGGCTACCTACGAGCAGTACTTC.

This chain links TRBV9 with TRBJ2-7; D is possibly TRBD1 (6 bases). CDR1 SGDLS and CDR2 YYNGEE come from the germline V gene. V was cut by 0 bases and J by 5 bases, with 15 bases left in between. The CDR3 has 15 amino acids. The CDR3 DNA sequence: TGTGCCAGCAGCGTAGAAGAAACAGGGAACCACGAGCAGTACTTC. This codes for CASSVEETGNHEQYF. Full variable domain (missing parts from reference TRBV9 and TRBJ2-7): DSGVTQTPKHLITATGQRVTLRCSPRSGDLSVYWYQQSLDQGLQFLIQYYNGEERAKGNILERFSAQQFPDLHSELNLSSLELGDSALYFCASSVEETGNHEQYFGPGTRLTVT.

The CDR3 region has the DNA TGTGCCAGCAGCGTAACAGGGGCGAACACCGGGGAGCTGTTTTTT. It is translated as CASSVTGANTGELFF. The V gene is TRBV9, the J gene TRBJ2-2, with 7 bases that match TRBD1. CDR3 length equals 15 residues. Germline CDR1 is SGDLS and CDR2 is YYNGEE. V lost 1 base to trimming and J lost 0 bases; unmatched junction nucleotides: 0.

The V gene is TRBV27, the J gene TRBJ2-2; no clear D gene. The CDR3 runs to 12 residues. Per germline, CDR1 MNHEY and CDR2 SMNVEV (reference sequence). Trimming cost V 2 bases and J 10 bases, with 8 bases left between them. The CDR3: CASSLIGSELFF. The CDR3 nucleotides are TGTGCCAGCAGTTTAATTGGCTCGGAGCTGTTTTTT.